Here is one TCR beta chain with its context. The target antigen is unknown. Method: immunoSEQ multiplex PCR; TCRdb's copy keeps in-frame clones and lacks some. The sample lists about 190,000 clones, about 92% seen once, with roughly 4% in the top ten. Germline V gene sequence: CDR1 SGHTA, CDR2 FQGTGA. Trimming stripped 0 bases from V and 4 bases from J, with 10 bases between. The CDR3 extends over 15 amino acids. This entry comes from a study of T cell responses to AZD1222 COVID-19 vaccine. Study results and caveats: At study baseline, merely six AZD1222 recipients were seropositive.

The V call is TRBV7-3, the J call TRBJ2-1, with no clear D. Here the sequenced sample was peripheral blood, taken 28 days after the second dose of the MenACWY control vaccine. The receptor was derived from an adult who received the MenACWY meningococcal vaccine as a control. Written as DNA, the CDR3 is TGTGCCAGCAGCTTAACTTCGCCTGCTTACAATGAGCAGTTCTTC. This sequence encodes CASSLTSPAYNEQFF.